The clone carrying this T cell receptor (beta chain) was seen only once. Its target is unknown. PCR was performed using 60 Vbeta and 13 Jbeta primers. Using immunoSEQ multiplex PCR, the repertoire was profiled, and TCRdb retains in-frame clones only, with some absent. Among around 170,000 clones, more than 65% were seen once, and the ten largest hold more than 0.5%. The sample originates from a study of cytomegalovirus exposure and HLA in healthy donors. Study-level findings and limits: What TCR beta sequences reportedly achieved was accurate prediction of HLA-A and HLA-B alleles in most subjects. It was approximately 150 TCR beta chains that were listed as cytomegalovirus-associated.

The CDR3 runs to 16 residues. Germline trimming cut 4 bases from V and 0 bases from J; bases unmatched to any gene: 8. CDR1 is LGHNA, CDR2 YSLEER, per germline. The rearrangement uses TRBV4-3 and TRBJ1-1; 7 bases line up with TRBD1. Sequences were obtained from PBMCs. The sequence was collected from a woman in her 50s in good health and CMV-seronegative. The CDR3 DNA reads as TGCGCCAGCAGCCTGTCCTTGGGACAGATGAACACTGAAGCTTTCTTT. It codes for CASSLSLGQMNTEAFF.